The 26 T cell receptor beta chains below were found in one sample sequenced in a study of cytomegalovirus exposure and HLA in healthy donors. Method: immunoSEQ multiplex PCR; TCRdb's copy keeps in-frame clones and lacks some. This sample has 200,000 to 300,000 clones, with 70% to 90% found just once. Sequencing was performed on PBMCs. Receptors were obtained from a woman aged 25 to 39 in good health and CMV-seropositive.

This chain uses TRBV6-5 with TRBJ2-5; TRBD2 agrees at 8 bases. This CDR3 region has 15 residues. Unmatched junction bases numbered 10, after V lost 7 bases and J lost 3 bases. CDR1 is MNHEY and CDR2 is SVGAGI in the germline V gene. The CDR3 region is CASTRGVAGKETQYF. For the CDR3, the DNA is TGTGCCAGCACTCGGGGGGTAGCGGGAAAAGAGACCCAGTACTTC.

The CDR3 nucleotides read TGTGCCATCAGTGCCGTTGGTCAGAAGACCTACGAGCAGTACTTC. Amino acid sequence: CAISAVGQKTYEQYF. The rearrangement joins TRBV10-3 to TRBJ2-7; D is uncertain. Trimming removed 4 bases from V and 2 bases from J, with 15 bases in between. The germline V gene encodes CDR1 ENHRY and CDR2 SYGVKD. The CDR3 loop spans 15 amino acids.

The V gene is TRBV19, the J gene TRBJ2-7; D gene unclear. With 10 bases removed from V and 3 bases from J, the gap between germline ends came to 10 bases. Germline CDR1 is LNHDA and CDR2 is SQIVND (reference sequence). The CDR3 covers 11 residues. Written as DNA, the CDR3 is TGTGCCACCTCACCCGGCTACGAGCAGTACTTC. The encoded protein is CATSPGYEQYF. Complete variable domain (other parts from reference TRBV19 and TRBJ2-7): DGGITQSPKYLFRKEGQNVTLSCEQNLNHDAMYWYRQDPGQGLRLIYYSQIVNDFQKGDIAEGYSVSREKKESFPLTVTSAQKNPTAFYLCATSPGYEQYFGPGTRLTVT.

This chain's CDR3 is CASSLDSSYGYTF. CDR3 coding DNA: TGCGCCAGCAGCTTGGACAGTAGTTATGGCTACACCTTC. This chain joins TRBV5-1 and TRBJ1-2; D remains unclear. V was shortened by 0 bases and J by 5 bases, with 8 bases between the two germline ends. CDR1 is SGHRS and CDR2 is YFSETQ in the germline V gene. The CDR3 spans 13 residues.

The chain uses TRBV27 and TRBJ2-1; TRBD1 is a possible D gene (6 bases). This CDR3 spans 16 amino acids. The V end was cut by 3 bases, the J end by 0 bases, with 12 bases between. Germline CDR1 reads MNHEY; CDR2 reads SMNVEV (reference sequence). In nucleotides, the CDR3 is TGTGCCAGCAGTTTCGGGACAACGAGCTCCTACAATGAGCAGTTCTTC. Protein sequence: CASSFGTTSSYNEQFF.

The chain's CDR3 is CASSQMRQSSGNTIYF. CDR3 sequence (DNA): TGCGCCAGCAGCCAAATGAGACAAAGCTCTGGAAACACCATATATTTT. V gene TRBV4-1 combines with J gene TRBJ1-3; D is uncertain. CDR3 length equals 16 residues. Germline loops: CDR1 MGHRA, CDR2 YSYEKL. V lost 2 bases and J 0 bases, leaving 11 bases between the germline ends.

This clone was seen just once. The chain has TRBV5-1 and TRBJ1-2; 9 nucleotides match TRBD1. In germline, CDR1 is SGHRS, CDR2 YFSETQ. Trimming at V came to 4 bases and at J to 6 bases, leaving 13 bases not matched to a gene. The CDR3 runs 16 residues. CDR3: CASSDPRDRVQNGYTF. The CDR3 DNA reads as TGCGCCAGCAGCGACCCCCGGGACAGGGTACAAAATGGCTACACCTTC.

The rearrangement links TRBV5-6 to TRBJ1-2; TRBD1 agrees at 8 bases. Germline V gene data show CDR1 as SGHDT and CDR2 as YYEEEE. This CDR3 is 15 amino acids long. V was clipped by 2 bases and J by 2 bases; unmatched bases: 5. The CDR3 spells CASSFSGGGNYGYTF. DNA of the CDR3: TGTGCCAGCAGCTTTTCAGGGGGCGGCAACTATGGCTACACCTTC.

The chain's CDR3 is CASSPGQGPILGYTF. As DNA, the CDR3 is TGCGCCAGCAGCCCTGGACAGGGGCCTATTCTCGGCTACACCTTC. The genes are TRBV4-1 and TRBJ1-2, with TRBD1 identical over 9 bases. Looked up from germline, CDR1 is MGHRA and CDR2 is YSYEKL. The CDR3 sequence is 15 residues long. The V segment lost 4 bases and the J segment 8 bases; nucleotides outside the gene matches: 11.

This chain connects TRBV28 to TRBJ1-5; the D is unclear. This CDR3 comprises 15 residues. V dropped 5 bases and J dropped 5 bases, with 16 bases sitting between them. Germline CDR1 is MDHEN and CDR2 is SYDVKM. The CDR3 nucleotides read TGTGCCAGCAGTAAACACGGGTTGCCACATCAGCCCCAGCATTTT. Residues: CASSKHGLPHQPQHF.

The CDR3 coding sequence is TGTGCCAGCAGCTCCCAAGGTGGGGCCATCAATGAGCAGTTCTTC. It encodes CASSSQGGAINEQFF. The chain joins TRBV7-3 to TRBJ2-1; D might be TRBD1 (5 bases). V lost 4 bases and J 6 bases, leaving 16 bases between the germline ends. The CDR3 loop spans 15 amino acids. The germline gives CDR1 SGHTA, CDR2 FQGTGA. The whole variable domain, remainder taken from reference TRBV7-3 and TRBJ2-1, is GAGVSQTPSNKVTEKGKYVELRCDPISGHTALYWYRQSLGQGPEFLIYFQGTGAADDSGLPNDRFFAVRPEGSVSTLKIQRTERGDSAVYLCASSSQGGAINEQFFGPGTRLTVL.

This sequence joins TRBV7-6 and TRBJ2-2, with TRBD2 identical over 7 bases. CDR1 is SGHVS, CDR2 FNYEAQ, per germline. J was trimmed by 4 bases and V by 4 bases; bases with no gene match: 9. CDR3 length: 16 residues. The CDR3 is CASSSGAGVGTGELFF. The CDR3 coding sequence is TGTGCCAGCAGCTCCGGGGCGGGAGTGGGCACCGGGGAGCTGTTTTTT.

The CDR3 protein is CASSLALAGGYYEQYF. The DNA for the CDR3 is TGTGCCAGCAGCTTAGCGCTAGCGGGAGGGTACTACGAGCAGTACTTC. V usage is TRBV7-8 and J usage is TRBJ2-7, with TRBD2 matching 12 bases. V shed 0 bases, J shed 3 bases, and the junction held 3 bases outside the gene matches. The germline gives CDR1 SGHVS, CDR2 FQNEAQ. The CDR3 runs 16 residues.

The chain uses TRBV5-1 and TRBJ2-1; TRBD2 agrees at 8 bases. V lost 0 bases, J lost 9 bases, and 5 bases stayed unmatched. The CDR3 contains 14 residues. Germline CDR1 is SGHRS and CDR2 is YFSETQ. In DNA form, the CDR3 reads TGCGCCAGCAGCTTGGTGGACAGCGGGAGTGAGCAGTTCTTC. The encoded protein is CASSLVDSGSEQFF.

The CDR3 bases are TGTGCCAGCAGCCCCCTTAGCGGGAGGACTTACGAGCAGTTCTTC. Translating it yields CASSPLSGRTYEQFF. The rearrangement joins TRBV6-5 to TRBJ2-1, with 10 bases matching TRBD2. Germline assignment: CDR1 MNHEY and CDR2 SVGAGI. CDR3 length: 15 residues. V lost 6 bases and J lost 10; bases outside the gene matches: 12.

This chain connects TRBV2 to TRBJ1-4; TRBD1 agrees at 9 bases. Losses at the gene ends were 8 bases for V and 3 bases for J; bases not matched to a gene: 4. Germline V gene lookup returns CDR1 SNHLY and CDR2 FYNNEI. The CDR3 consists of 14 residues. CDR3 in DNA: TGTGCCAGCGGGACAGGGTCAGCTAATGAAAAACTGTTTTTT. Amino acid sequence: CASGTGSANEKLFF.

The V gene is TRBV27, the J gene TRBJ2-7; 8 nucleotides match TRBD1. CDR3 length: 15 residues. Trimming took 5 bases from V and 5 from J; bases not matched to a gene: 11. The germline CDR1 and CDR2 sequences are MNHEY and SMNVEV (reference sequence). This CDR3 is CASSPGQGKIHEQYF. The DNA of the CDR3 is TGTGCCAGCAGTCCAGGACAGGGAAAGATACACGAGCAGTACTTC.

The DNA for the CDR3 is TGTGCCAGCAGTTATGACAGGGCTCAGCCCCAGCATTTT. Amino acid sequence: CASSYDRAQPQHF. The genes are TRBV5-8 and TRBJ1-5, with TRBD1 matching over 7 bases. Trimming removed 5 bases from V and 6 bases from J; junction bases left unmatched: 5. Looked up from germline, CDR1 is SGHTS and CDR2 is YDEGEE. This CDR3 spans 13 amino acids.

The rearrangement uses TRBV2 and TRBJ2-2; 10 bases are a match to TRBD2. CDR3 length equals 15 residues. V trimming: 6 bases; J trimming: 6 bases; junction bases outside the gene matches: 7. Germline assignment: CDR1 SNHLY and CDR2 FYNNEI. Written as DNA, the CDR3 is TGTGCCAGCAGAAGCGGGAGGGGGCTGGCCGGGGAGCTGTTTTTT. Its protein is CASRSGRGLAGELFF.

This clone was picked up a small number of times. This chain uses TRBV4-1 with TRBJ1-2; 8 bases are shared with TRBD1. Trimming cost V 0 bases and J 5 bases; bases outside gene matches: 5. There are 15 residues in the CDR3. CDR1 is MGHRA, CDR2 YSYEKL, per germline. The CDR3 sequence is CASSQDSQGAYGYTF. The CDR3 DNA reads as TGCGCCAGCAGCCAAGACAGTCAGGGGGCGTATGGCTACACCTTC.

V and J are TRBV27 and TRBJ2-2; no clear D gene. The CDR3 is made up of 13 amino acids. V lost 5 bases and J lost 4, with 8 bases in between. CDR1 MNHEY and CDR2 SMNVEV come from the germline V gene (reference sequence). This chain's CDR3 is CASSPPSTGELFF. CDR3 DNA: TGTGCCAGCAGTCCCCCCAGCACCGGGGAGCTGTTTTTT.

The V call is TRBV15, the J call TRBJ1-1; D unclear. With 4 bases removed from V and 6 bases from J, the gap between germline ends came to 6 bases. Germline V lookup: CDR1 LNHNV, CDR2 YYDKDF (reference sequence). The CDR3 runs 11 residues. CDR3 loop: CATSTGAEAFF. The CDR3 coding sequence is TGTGCCACCAGCACCGGGGCTGAAGCTTTCTTT. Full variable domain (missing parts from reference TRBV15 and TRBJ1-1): DAMVIQNPRYQVTQFGKPVTLSCSQTLNHNVMYWYQQKSSQAPKLLFHYYDKDFNNEADTPDNFQSRRPNTSFCFLDIRSPGLGDTAMYLCATSTGAEAFFGQGTRLTVV.

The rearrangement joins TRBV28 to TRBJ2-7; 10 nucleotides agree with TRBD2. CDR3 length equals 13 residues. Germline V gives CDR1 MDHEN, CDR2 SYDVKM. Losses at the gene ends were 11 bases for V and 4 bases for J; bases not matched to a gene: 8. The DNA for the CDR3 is TGTGCCCCCGGAGCTAGCGGGAGTTACGAGCAGTACTTC. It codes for CAPGASGSYEQYF. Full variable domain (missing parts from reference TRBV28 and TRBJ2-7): DVKVTQSSRYLVKRTGEKVFLECVQDMDHENMFWYRQDPGLGLRLIYFSYDVKMKEKGDIPEGYSVSREKKERFSLILESASTNQTSMYLCAPGASGSYEQYFGPGTRLTVT.

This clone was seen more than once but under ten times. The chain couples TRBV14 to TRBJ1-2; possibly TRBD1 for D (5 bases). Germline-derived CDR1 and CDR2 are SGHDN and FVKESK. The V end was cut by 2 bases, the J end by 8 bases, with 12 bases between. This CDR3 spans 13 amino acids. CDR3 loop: CASSQTAGHGYTF. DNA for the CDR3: TGTGCCAGCAGCCAAACGGCAGGGCACGGCTACACCTTC.

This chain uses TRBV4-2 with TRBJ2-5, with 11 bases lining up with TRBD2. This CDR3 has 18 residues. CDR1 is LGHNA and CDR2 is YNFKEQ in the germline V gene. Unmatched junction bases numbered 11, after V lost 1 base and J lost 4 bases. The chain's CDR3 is CASSQVNLAGGPAETQYF. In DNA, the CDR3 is TGTGCCAGCAGCCAAGTGAATTTAGCGGGAGGGCCCGCAGAGACCCAGTACTTC.

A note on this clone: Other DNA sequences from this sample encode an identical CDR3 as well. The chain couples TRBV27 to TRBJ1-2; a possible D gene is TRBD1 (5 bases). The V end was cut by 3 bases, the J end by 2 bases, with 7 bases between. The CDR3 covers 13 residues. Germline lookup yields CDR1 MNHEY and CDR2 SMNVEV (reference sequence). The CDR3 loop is CASSFRGNYGYTF. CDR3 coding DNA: TGTGCCAGCAGTTTTAGGGGAAACTATGGCTACACCTTC.